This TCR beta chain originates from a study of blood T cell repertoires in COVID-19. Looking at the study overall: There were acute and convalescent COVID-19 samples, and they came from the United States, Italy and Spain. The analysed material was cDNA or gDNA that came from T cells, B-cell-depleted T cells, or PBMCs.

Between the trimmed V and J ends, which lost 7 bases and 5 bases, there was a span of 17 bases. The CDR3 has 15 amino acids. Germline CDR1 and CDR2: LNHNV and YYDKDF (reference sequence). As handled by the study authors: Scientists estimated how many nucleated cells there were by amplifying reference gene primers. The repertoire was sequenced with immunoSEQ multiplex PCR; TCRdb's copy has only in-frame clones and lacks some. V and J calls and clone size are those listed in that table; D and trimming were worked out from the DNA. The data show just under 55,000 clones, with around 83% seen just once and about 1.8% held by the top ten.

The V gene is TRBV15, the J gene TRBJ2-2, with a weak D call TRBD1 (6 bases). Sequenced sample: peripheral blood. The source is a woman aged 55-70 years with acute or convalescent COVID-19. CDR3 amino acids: CATTKGTPITGELFF. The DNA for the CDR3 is TGTGCCACCACCAAGGGGACACCGATTACCGGGGAGCTGTTTTTT. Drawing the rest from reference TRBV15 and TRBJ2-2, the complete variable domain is DAMVIQNPRYQVTQFGKPVTLSCSQTLNHNVMYWYQQKSSQAPKLLFHYYDKDFNNEADTPDNFQSRRPNTSFCFLDIRSPGLGDTAMYLCATTKGTPITGELFFGEGSRLTVL.